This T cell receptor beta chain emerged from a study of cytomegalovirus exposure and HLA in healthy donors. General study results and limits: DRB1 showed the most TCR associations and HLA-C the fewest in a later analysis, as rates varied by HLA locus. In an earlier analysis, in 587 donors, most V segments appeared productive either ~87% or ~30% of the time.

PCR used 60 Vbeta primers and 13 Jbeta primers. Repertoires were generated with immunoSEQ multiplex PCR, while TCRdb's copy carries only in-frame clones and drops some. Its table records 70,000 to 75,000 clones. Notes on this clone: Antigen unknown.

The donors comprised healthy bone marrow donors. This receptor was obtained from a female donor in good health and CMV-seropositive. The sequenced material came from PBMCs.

The CDR3 DNA sequence: TGCGCCAGCAGCCAAGATCCGGGAGGGGACACTGAAGCTTTCTTT. Its translation: CASSQDPGGDTEAFF. The chain joins TRBV4-1 to TRBJ1-1, with a weak D call TRBD1 (5 bases). Trimming pared 0 bases from V and 3 bases from J, leaving 11 bases between. CDR3 length: 15 amino acids. CDR1 is MGHRA, CDR2 YSYEKL, per germline.